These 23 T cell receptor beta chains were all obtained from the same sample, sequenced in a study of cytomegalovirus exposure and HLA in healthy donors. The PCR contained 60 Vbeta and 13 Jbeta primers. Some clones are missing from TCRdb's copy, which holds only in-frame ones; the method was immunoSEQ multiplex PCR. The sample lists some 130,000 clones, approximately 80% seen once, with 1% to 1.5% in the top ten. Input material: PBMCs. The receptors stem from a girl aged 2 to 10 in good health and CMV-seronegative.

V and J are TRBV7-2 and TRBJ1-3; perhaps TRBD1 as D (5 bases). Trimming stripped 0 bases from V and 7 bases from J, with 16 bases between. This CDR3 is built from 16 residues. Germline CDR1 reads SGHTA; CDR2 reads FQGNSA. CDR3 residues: CASSLASGTALNTIYF. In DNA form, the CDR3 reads TGTGCCAGCAGCTTAGCTTCCGGGACTGCTCTTAACACCATATATTTT.

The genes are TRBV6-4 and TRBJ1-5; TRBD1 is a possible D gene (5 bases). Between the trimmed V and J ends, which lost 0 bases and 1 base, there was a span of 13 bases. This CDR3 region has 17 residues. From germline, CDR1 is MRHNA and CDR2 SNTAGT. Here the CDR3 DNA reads TGTGCCAGCAGTGACTCGGGGGGAGAGGGGAGCAATCAGCCCCAGCATTTT. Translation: CASSDSGGEGSNQPQHF.

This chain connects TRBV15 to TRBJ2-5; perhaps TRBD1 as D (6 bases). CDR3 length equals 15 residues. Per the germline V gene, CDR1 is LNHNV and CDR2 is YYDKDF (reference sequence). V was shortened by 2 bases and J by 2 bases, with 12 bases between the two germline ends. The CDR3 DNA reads TGTGCCACCAGCAGAAACAGGGAGAGTCAAGAGACCCAGTACTTC. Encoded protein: CATSRNRESQETQYF.

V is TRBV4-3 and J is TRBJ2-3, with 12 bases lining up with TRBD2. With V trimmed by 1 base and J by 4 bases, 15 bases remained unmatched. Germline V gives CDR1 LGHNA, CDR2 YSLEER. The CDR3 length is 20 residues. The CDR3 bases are TGCGCCAGCAGCCAAGGGACTAGCGGGGCGTTACCTTTTAACTCAGATACGCAGTATTTT. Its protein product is CASSQGTSGALPFNSDTQYF.

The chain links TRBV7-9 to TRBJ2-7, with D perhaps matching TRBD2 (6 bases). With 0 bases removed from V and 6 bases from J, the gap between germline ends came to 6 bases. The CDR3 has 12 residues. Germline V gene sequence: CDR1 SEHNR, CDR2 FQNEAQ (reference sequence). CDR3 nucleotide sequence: TGTGCCAGCAGCTTAGCGCGGGGCGAGCAGTACTTC. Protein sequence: CASSLARGEQYF.

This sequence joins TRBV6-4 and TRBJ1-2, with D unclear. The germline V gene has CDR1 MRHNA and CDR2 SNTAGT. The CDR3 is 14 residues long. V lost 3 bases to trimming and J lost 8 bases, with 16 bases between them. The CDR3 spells CASSEVASLGGYTF. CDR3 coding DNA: TGTGCCAGCAGTGAGGTAGCCAGTCTTGGGGGCTACACCTTC.

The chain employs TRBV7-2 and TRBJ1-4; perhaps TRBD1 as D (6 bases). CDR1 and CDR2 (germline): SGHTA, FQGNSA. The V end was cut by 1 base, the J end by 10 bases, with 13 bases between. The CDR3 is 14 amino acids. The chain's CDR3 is CASSLDTGIGKLFF. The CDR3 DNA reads TGTGCCAGCAGCTTAGACACAGGGATTGGAAAACTGTTTTTT.

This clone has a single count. In DNA, the CDR3 is TGTGCCGTGTTCGCGAACACCGGGGAGCTGTTTTTT. Translating gives CAVFANTGELFF. V and J are TRBV7-7 and TRBJ2-2; D is unclear. Germline CDR1 is SSHAT and CDR2 is FNYEAQ (reference sequence). Deletions cut 11 bases from V and 0 bases from J, with 7 bases between. This CDR3 has 12 amino acids.

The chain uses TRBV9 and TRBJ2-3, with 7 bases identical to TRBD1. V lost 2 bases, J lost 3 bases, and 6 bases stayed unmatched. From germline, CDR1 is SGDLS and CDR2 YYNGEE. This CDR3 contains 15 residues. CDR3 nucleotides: TGTGCCAGCAGCGTGGGACAGTGGGGGACAGATACGCAGTATTTT. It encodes CASSVGQWGTDTQYF.

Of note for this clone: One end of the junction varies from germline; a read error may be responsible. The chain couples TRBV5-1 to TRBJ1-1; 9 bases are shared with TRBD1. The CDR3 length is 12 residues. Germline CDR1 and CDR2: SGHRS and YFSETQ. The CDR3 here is CAGSLGQGVAFF. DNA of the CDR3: TGCGCCGGCAGCTTGGGACAGGGCGTAGCTTTCTTT.

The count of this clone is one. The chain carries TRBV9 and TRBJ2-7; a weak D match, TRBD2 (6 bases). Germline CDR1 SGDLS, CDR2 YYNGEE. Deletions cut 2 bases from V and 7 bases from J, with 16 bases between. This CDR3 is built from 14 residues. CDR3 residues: CASSVDAGLGEQYF. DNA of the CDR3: TGTGCCAGCAGCGTTGATGCGGGACTGGGTGAGCAGTACTTC.

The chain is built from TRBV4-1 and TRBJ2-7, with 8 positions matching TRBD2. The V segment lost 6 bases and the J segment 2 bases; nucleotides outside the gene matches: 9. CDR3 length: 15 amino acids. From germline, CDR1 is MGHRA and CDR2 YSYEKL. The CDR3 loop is CASSKFGGATYEQYF. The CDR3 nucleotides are TGCGCCAGCAGTAAGTTCGGGGGGGCCACCTACGAGCAGTACTTC.

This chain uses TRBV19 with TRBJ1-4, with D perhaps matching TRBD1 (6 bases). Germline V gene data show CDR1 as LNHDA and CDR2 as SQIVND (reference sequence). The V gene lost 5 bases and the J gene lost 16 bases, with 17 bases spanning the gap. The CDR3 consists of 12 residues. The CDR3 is CASSLDPGHKFF. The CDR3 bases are TGTGCCAGTAGTCTCGACCCGGGACACAAGTTTTTT.

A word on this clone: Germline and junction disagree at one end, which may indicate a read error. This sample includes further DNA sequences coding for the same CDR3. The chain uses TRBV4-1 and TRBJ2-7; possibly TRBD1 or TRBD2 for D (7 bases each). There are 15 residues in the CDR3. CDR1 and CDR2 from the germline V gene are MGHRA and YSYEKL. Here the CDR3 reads CASSQGRGQVYEQYF. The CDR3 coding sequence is TGCGCCAGCAGTCAAGGGAGGGGGCAAGTCTACGAGCAGTACTTC.

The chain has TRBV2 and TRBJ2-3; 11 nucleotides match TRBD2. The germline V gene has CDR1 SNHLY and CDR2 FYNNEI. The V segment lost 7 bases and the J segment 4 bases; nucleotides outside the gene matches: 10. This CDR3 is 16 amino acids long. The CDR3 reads CASKKATSGTPDTQYF. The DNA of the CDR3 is TGTGCCAGCAAGAAAGCGACTAGCGGGACCCCAGATACGCAGTATTTT.

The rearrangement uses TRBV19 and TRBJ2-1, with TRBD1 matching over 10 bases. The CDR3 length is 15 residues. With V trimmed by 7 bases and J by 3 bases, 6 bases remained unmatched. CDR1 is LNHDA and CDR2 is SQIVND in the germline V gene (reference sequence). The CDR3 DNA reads TGTGCCAGTACCCGGGACAGGGGTTACTACAATGAGCAGTTCTTC. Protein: CASTRDRGYYNEQFF. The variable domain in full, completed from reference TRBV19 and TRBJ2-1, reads DGGITQSPKYLFRKEGQNVTLSCEQNLNHDAMYWYRQDPGQGLRLIYYSQIVNDFQKGDIAEGYSVSREKKESFPLTVTSAQKNPTAFYLCASTRDRGYYNEQFFGPGTRLTVL.

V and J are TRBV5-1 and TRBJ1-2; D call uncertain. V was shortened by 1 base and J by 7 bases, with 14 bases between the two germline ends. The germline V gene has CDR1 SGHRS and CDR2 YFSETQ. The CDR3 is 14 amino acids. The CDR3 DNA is TGCGCCAGCAGCTTGTCTGGTGGCGGGAGTGGCTACACCTTC. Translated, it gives CASSLSGGGSGYTF.

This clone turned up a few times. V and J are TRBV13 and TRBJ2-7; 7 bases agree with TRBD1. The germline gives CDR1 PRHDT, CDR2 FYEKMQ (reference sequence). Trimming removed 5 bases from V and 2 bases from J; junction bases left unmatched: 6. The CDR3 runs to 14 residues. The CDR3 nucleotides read TGTGCCAGCAGCCATACAGGGGCCCCCTACGAGCAGTACTTC. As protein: CASSHTGAPYEQYF.

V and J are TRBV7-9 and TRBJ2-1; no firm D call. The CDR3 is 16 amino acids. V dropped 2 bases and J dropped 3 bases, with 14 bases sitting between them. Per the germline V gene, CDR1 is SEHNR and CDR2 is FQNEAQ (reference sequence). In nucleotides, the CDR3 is TGTGCCAGCAGCTTATTTAGGAGCCTCCGCTACAATGAGCAGTTCTTC. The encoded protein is CASSLFRSLRYNEQFF.

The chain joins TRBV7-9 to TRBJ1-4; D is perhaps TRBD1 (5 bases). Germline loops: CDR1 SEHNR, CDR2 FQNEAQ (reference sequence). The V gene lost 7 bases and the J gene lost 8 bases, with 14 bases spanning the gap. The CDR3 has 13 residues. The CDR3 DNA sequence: TGTGCCAGCATAGGGGTAGAGAAGGAAAAACTGTTTTTT. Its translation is CASIGVEKEKLFF.

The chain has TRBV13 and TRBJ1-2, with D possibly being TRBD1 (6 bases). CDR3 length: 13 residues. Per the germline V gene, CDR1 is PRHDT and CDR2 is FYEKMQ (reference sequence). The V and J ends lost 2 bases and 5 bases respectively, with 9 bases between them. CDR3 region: CASSLNRGYGYTF. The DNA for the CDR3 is TGTGCCAGCAGCTTAAATAGGGGGTATGGCTACACCTTC.

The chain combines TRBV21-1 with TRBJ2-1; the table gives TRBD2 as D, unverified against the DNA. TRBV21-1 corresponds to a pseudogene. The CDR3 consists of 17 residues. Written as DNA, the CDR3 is TGTGCCAGCAGCCTCAACGGACTAGCGGGAGTCTACAATGAGCAGTTCTTC. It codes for CASSLNGLAGVYNEQFF.

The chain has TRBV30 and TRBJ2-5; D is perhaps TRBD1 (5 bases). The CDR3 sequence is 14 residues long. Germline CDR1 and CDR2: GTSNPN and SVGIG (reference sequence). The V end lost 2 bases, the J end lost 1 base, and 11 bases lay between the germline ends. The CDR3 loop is CAWSSGHGQETQYF. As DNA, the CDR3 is TGTGCCTGGAGTTCCGGACACGGCCAAGAGACCCAGTACTTC.